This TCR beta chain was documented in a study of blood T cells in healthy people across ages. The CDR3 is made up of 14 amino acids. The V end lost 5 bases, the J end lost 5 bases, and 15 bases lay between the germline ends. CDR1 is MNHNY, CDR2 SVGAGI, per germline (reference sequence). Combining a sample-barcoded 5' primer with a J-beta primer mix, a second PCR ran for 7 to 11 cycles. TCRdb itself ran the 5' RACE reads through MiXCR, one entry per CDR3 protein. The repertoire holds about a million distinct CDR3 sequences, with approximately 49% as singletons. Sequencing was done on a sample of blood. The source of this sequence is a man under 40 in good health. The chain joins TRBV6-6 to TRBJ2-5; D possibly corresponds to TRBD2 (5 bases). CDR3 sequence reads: CASSTTLAYETQYF. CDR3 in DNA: TGTGCCAGCAGTACGACCCTAGCTTACGAGACCCAGTACTTC.